These T cell receptor beta chains were read from a single sample in a study of type 1 and type 2 diabetes patients. A single record per CDR3 protein comes from TCRdb applying MiXCR to the multiplex PCR reads. The data contain more than 250,000 distinct CDR3 sequences, around 47% of them singletons. The material sequenced was peripheral blood mononuclear cells (PBMCs). Receptor source: a man aged 18 to 30 with type 2 diabetes. Both conserved end residues are part of each CDR3. The D gene is left open where the match is weak. Size is omitted from some rows. Given values are once, few, many or a class for expanded clones.

NA,TRBJ1-5,NA,TRBV28,TGTGCCAGCAGTTTAGAACAGGGTATTGGAAGCAATCAGCCCCAGCATTTT,CASSLEQGIGSNQPQHF
few,TRBJ2-5,NA,TRBV7-8,TGTGCCAGCAGCTTATTTGCTCGACTCGGGGAGACCCAGTACTTC,CASSLFARLGETQYF
NA,TRBJ2-1,TRBD1,TRBV10-1,TGCGCCAGCGGTGACAGGGGGGAGCAGTTCTTC,CASGDRGEQFF
few,TRBJ1-1,NA,TRBV7-9,TGTGCCAGCAGCTTTGGGAGCACTGAAGCTTTCTTT,CASSFGSTEAFF
NA,TRBJ2-1,TRBD2,TRBV6-5,TGTGCCAGCAGCCCCAGCGGGAGGTCCTACAATGAGCAGTTCTTC,CASSPSGRSYNEQFF
NA,TRBJ2-7,NA,TRBV4-2,TGTGCCAGCAGCCAAGATTTCCTCGCGGCGTCCGAGCAGTACTTC,CASSQDFLAASEQYF
NA,TRBJ1-2,NA,TRBV7-3,TGTGCCAGCAGCTTAAACGGGAACTATGGCTACACCTTC,CASSLNGNYGYTF
few,TRBJ2-7,TRBD2,TRBV13,TGTGCCAGCAGCTTAACCTCGAGCGGGAGGTGGAACGAGCAGTACTTC,CASSLTSSGRWNEQYF
NA,TRBJ2-2,NA,TRBV19,TGTGCCAGTATGGACAGGAACACCGGGGAGCTGTTTTTT,CASMDRNTGELFF
NA,TRBJ2-1,NA,TRBV14,TGTGCCAGCAGCTTCCGGGACTCCACGTACTTTTTTAGGGATGAGCAGTTCTTC,CASSFRDSTYFFRDEQFF